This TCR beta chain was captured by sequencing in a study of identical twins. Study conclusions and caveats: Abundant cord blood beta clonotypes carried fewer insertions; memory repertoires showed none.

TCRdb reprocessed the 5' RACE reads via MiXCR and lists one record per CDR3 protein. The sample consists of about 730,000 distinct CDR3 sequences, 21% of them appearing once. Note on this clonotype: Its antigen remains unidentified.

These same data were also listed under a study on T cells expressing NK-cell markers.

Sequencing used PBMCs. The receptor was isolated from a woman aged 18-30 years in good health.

CDR3 sequence: CATNRGVSSNQPQHF. The DNA for the CDR3 is TGTGCCACTAACCGAGGGGTTTCTAGCAATCAGCCCCAGCATTTT. This chain uses TRBV19 with TRBJ1-5; perhaps TRBD1 as D (5 bases). Trimming removed 10 bases at V and 0 bases at J, with 16 bases between. This CDR3 has 15 amino acids. Germline CDR1 LNHDA, CDR2 SQIVND (reference sequence).